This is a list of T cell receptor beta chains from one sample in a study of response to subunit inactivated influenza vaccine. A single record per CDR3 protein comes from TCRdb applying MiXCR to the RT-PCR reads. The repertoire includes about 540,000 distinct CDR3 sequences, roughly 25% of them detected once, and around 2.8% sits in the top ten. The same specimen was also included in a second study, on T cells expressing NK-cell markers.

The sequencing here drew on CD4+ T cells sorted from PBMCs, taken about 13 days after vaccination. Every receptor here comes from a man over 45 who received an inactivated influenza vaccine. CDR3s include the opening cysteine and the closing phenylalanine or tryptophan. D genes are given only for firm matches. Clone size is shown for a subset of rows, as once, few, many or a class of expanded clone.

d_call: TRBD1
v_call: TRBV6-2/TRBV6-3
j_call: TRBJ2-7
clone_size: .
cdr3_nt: TGTGCCAGCAGCCAAGGGACAGGGGGGTCCAACGAGCAGTACTTC
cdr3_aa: CASSQGTGGSNEQYF

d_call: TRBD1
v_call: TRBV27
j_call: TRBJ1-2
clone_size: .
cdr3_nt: TGTGCCAGCAGTACATTATCCGGGACAGGGGAGAAGTACTATGGCTACACCTTC
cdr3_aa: CASSTLSGTGEKYYGYTF

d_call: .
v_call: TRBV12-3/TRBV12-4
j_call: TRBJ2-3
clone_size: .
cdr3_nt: TGTGCCAGCAGTTTCGGGTTGGGTGCCTACCTTAGCACAGATACGCAGTATTTT
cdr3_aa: CASSFGLGAYLSTDTQYF

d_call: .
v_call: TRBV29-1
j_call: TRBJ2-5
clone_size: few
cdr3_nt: TGCAGCGTTGTACAGGGATCTGTTGGGACCCAGTACTTC
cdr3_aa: CSVVQGSVGTQYF

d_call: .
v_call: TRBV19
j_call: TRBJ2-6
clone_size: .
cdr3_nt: TGTGCCAGTAGTATAGCACAGACCTCTGGGGCCAACGTCCTGACTTTC
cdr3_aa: CASSIAQTSGANVLTF

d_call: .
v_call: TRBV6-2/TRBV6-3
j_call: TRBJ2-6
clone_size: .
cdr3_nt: TGTGCCAGCAGTTACTCGATTGCGAATCCTGGGGCCAACGTCCTGACTTTC
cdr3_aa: CASSYSIANPGANVLTF

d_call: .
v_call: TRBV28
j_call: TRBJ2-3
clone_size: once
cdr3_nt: TGTGCCAGCAGAAACCTCGAGGGGGCAGATACGCAGTATTTT
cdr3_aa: CASRNLEGADTQYF

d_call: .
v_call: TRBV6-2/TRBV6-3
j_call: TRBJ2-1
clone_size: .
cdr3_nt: TGTGCCAGCAGGCGGGGTAGCCTCTACAATGAGCAGTTCTTC
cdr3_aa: CASRRGSLYNEQFF

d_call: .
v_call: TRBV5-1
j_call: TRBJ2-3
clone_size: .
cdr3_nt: TGCGCCAGCAGCTTGGGGGTAGCACAGGGCACAGATACGCAGTATTTT
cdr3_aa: CASSLGVAQGTDTQYF

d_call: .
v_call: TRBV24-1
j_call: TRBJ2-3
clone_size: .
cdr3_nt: TGTGCCACGGGCAGCGTTTCAGATACGCAGTATTTT
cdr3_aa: CATGSVSDTQYF

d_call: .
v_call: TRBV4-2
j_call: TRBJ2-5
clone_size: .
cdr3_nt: TGTGCCAGCAGCCAAGATGGTAACCAAGAGACCCAGTACTTC
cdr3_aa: CASSQDGNQETQYF

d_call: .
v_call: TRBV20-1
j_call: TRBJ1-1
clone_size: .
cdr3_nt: TGCAGTGGCGGCGGAGTCGTCACTGAAGCTTTCTTT
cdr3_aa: CSGGGVVTEAFF

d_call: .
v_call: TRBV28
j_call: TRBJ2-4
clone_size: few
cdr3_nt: TGTGCCAGCAGTTTATTGAATGAGAGGGGAGCCAAAAACATTCAGTACTTC
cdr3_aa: CASSLLNERGAKNIQYF

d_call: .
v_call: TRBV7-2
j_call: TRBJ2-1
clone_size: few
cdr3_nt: TGTGCCAGCAGCTCCTGGGTCGGATCCTACAATGAGCAGTTCTTC
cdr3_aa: CASSSWVGSYNEQFF

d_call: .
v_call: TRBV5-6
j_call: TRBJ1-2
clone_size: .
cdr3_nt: TGTGCCAGCAGCTTTCTTCCCAACTATGGCTACACCTTC
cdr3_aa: CASSFLPNYGYTF

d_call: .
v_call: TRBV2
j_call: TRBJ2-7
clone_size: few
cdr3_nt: TGTGCCAGCAGTGCATCACAGGAGCAGTACTTC
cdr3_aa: CASSASQEQYF

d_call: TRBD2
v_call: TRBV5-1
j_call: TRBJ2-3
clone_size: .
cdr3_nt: TGCGCCAGCAGCGGGTCGCGGGGGGCAGGAGATACGCAGTATTTT
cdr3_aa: CASSGSRGAGDTQYF

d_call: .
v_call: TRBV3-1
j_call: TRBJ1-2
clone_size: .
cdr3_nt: TGTGCCAGCAGCCAAGATCCGTCCACCTACTATGGCTACACCTTC
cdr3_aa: CASSQDPSTYYGYTF

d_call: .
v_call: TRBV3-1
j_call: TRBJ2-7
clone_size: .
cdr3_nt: TGTGCCAGCAGTGACCAGGGAATTCGGTTGGAGCAGTACTTC
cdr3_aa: CASSDQGIRLEQYF